Detailed here is one T cell receptor beta chain. The data were obtained in a study of blood T cell repertoires in COVID-19. While infection was still active, Seattle patients were enrolled and then followed longitudinally. Sequencing used immunoSEQ multiplex PCR; TCRdb keeps in-frame clones, though not all of them. The table lists 60,000 to 80,000 clones, approximately 80% of them singletons, with 13% in the top ten. Per the germline V gene, CDR1 is SGHDT and CDR2 is YYEEEE. This CDR3 spans 14 amino acids. Trimming shortened V by 3 bases and J by 2 bases, and 11 bases separated the two germline ends. J is TRBJ1-1 and V is TRBV5-6; D is unclear. Specimen: peripheral blood. The TCR comes from a man aged 45-65 years with COVID-19, enrolled during active disease. This chain's CDR3 is CASSWTGINTEAFF. The DNA of the CDR3 is TGTGCCAGCAGCTGGACTGGGATAAACACTGAAGCTTTCTTT.